These T cell receptor beta chains were read from a single sample in a study of blood T cell repertoires in COVID-19. Sequencing used immunoSEQ multiplex PCR; TCRdb keeps in-frame clones, though not all of them. This table holds approximately 400,000 clones, around nine tenths found once. Input material: PBMCs or T cells enriched from blood (not recorded which). Receptor source: a woman between 18 and 29 years old who had recovered from COVID-19. Each CDR3 is given with its conserved first and last residue. A D gene is named only where the DNA matches it firmly. Size is stated for part of the rows, as once, few or many counts, or as a class when the clone is expanded.

cdr3_length: 14
d_call: NA
clone_size: few
v_call: TRBV6-5
j_call: TRBJ2-7
cdr3_aa: CASSPLRTDYEQYF
cdr3_nt: TGTGCCAGCAGCCCCCTCCGGACAGACTACGAGCAGTACTTC

cdr3_length: 16
d_call: NA
clone_size: NA
v_call: TRBV6-4
j_call: TRBJ2-7
cdr3_aa: CASSDEKDRLYYEQYF
cdr3_nt: TGTGCCAGCAGTGACGAAAAAGACAGGCTGTACTACGAGCAGTACTTC

cdr3_length: 15
d_call: TRBD2
clone_size: NA
v_call: TRBV2
j_call: TRBJ2-3
cdr3_aa: CASSVRLAAADTQYF
cdr3_nt: TGTGCCAGCAGTGTAAGACTAGCGGCCGCAGATACGCAGTATTTT

cdr3_length: 16
d_call: NA
clone_size: once
v_call: TRBV9
j_call: TRBJ2-5
cdr3_aa: CASSVQGRPGRETQYF
cdr3_nt: TGTGCCAGCAGCGTCCAAGGCCGCCCTGGGCGTGAGACCCAGTACTTC

cdr3_length: 15
d_call: TRBD2
clone_size: few
v_call: TRBV2
j_call: TRBJ2-1
cdr3_aa: CASRLAVPSYNEQFF
cdr3_nt: TGTGCCAGCAGGCTAGCGGTGCCCTCCTACAATGAGCAGTTCTTC

cdr3_length: 14
d_call: NA
clone_size: NA
v_call: TRBV27
j_call: TRBJ1-1
cdr3_aa: CASRQGQYYTEAFF
cdr3_nt: TGTGCCAGCAGACAAGGACAGTACTACACTGAAGCTTTCTTT

cdr3_length: 14
d_call: TRBD1
clone_size: NA
v_call: TRBV2
j_call: TRBJ2-7
cdr3_aa: CASSGRTGGYEQYF
cdr3_nt: TGTGCCAGCAGTGGCCGGACAGGGGGCTATGAGCAGTACTTC

cdr3_length: 16
d_call: NA
clone_size: NA
v_call: TRBV19
j_call: TRBJ1-5
cdr3_aa: CASRRKGRGGNQPQHF
cdr3_nt: TGTGCCAGTAGGCGCAAGGGCAGGGGAGGCAATCAGCCCCAGCATTTT

cdr3_length: 15
d_call: NA
clone_size: NA
v_call: TRBV11-2
j_call: TRBJ1-3
cdr3_aa: CASSLIGPSGNTIYF
cdr3_nt: TGTGCCAGCAGCTTAATTGGCCCCTCTGGAAACACCATATATTTT

cdr3_length: 15
d_call: TRBD1
clone_size: few
v_call: TRBV5-1
j_call: TRBJ1-6
cdr3_aa: CASSFGTANDSPLHF
cdr3_nt: TGCGCCAGCAGCTTCGGGACAGCGAACGATTCACCCCTCCACTTT

cdr3_length: 13
d_call: TRBD1
clone_size: NA
v_call: TRBV7-9
j_call: TRBJ1-1
cdr3_aa: CATWTGGDTEAFF
cdr3_nt: TGTGCCACATGGACAGGGGGAGATACTGAAGCTTTCTTT

cdr3_length: 15
d_call: NA
clone_size: NA
v_call: TRBV6-2/TRBV6-3
j_call: TRBJ1-5
cdr3_aa: CASSRQTYSNQPQHF
cdr3_nt: TGTGCCAGCAGTCGACAAACATATAGCAATCAGCCCCAGCATTTT

cdr3_length: 13
d_call: NA
clone_size: NA
v_call: TRBV19
j_call: TRBJ1-1
cdr3_aa: CASSIPGGEGAFF
cdr3_nt: TGTGCCAGTAGTATACCCGGCGGGGAGGGAGCTTTCTTT

cdr3_length: 14
d_call: NA
clone_size: NA
v_call: TRBV19
j_call: TRBJ2-7
cdr3_aa: CASRLDSRSYEQYF
cdr3_nt: TGTGCCAGCCGATTGGACAGTCGGTCCTACGAGCAGTACTTC

cdr3_length: 13
d_call: NA
clone_size: NA
v_call: TRBV19
j_call: TRBJ2-1
cdr3_aa: CASSIGQNNEQFF
cdr3_nt: TGTGCCAGTAGTATAGGGCAGAACAATGAGCAGTTCTTC

cdr3_length: 16
d_call: TRBD2
clone_size: NA
v_call: TRBV7-2
j_call: TRBJ2-5
cdr3_aa: CASSLGLAGGWETQYF
cdr3_nt: TGTGCCAGCAGCTTAGGACTAGCGGGGGGGTGGGAGACCCAGTACTTC

cdr3_length: 15
d_call: TRBD1
clone_size: NA
v_call: TRBV27
j_call: TRBJ2-7
cdr3_aa: CASRRDRAGTYEQYF
cdr3_nt: TGTGCCAGCAGACGGGACAGGGCCGGAACCTACGAGCAGTACTTC

cdr3_length: 14
d_call: TRBD1
clone_size: few
v_call: TRBV29-1
j_call: TRBJ2-2
cdr3_aa: CSVVTGSGTGELFF
cdr3_nt: TGCAGCGTTGTGACAGGGTCTGGAACCGGGGAGCTGTTTTTT

cdr3_length: 14
d_call: TRBD1
clone_size: NA
v_call: TRBV6-5
j_call: TRBJ2-3
cdr3_aa: CASSRQGSTDTQYF
cdr3_nt: TGTGCCAGCAGTCGACAGGGAAGCACAGATACGCAGTATTTT

cdr3_length: 15
d_call: TRBD1
clone_size: NA
v_call: TRBV10-3
j_call: TRBJ1-1
cdr3_aa: CAISDMGQGYIEAFF
cdr3_nt: TGTGCCATCAGTGATATGGGACAGGGGTACATTGAAGCTTTCTTT

cdr3_length: 14
d_call: TRBD1
clone_size: NA
v_call: TRBV11-2
j_call: TRBJ1-1
cdr3_aa: CASSLGQGLGEAFF
cdr3_nt: TGTGCCAGCAGCCTTGGACAGGGCTTGGGTGAAGCTTTCTTT

cdr3_length: 19
d_call: TRBD2
clone_size: NA
v_call: TRBV5-1
j_call: TRBJ2-7
cdr3_aa: CASSRTWTSGGESSYEQYF
cdr3_nt: TGCGCCAGCAGCCGCACCTGGACTAGCGGGGGTGAGAGCTCCTACGAGCAGTACTTC

cdr3_length: 16
d_call: NA
clone_size: NA
v_call: TRBV28
j_call: TRBJ1-6
cdr3_aa: CASSSSTTLVNSPLHF
cdr3_nt: TGTGCCAGCAGTTCCTCGACCACCCTAGTCAATTCACCCCTCCACTTT

cdr3_length: 15
d_call: NA
clone_size: NA
v_call: TRBV28
j_call: TRBJ1-3
cdr3_aa: CASSLYAGSGNTIYF
cdr3_nt: TGTGCCAGCAGTTTATATGCAGGCTCTGGAAACACCATATATTTT

cdr3_length: 13
d_call: NA
clone_size: NA
v_call: TRBV6-5
j_call: TRBJ2-4
cdr3_aa: CASSYRGGDIQYF
cdr3_nt: TGTGCCAGCAGTTACAGGGGCGGGGACATTCAGTACTTC

cdr3_length: 17
d_call: TRBD2
clone_size: NA
v_call: TRBV5-1
j_call: TRBJ2-3
cdr3_aa: CASSLGASGGNSDTQYF
cdr3_nt: TGCGCCAGCAGCTTGGGTGCTAGCGGGGGCAATTCAGATACGCAGTATTTT

cdr3_length: 17
d_call: TRBD2
clone_size: NA
v_call: TRBV5-6
j_call: TRBJ2-5
cdr3_aa: CASSFGASGGSQETQYF
cdr3_nt: TGTGCCAGCAGCTTTGGGGCTAGCGGGGGGAGCCAAGAGACCCAGTACTTC

cdr3_length: 16
d_call: TRBD2
clone_size: NA
v_call: TRBV19
j_call: TRBJ2-7
cdr3_aa: CASSLGLAGSVYEQYF
cdr3_nt: TGTGCCAGTAGTCTTGGACTAGCGGGGTCGGTATACGAGCAGTACTTC

cdr3_length: 16
d_call: TRBD1
clone_size: NA
v_call: TRBV4-3
j_call: TRBJ1-4
cdr3_aa: CASSQTTDRDDEKLFF
cdr3_nt: TGCGCCAGCAGCCAAACAACAGACAGGGACGACGAAAAACTGTTTTTT

cdr3_length: 16
d_call: NA
clone_size: NA
v_call: TRBV5-8
j_call: TRBJ2-2
cdr3_aa: CASSRLDRDNTGELFF
cdr3_nt: TGTGCCAGCAGCAGGCTGGACAGAGACAACACCGGGGAGCTGTTTTTT

cdr3_length: 13
d_call: NA
clone_size: NA
v_call: TRBV29-1
j_call: TRBJ1-4
cdr3_aa: CSVVGGLEEKLFF
cdr3_nt: TGCAGCGTTGTTGGGGGGTTAGAGGAAAAACTGTTTTTT

cdr3_length: 14
d_call: NA
clone_size: NA
v_call: TRBV7-3
j_call: TRBJ2-3
cdr3_aa: CASSFDAGTDTQYF
cdr3_nt: TGTGCCAGCAGCTTTGATGCGGGCACAGATACGCAGTATTTT

cdr3_length: 16
d_call: NA
clone_size: once
v_call: TRBV6-1
j_call: TRBJ1-2
cdr3_aa: CASSGKRQETIYGYTF
cdr3_nt: TGTGCCAGCAGTGGAAAGAGACAGGAGACGATCTATGGCTACACCTTC

cdr3_length: 17
d_call: TRBD2
clone_size: NA
v_call: TRBV6-2/TRBV6-3
j_call: TRBJ2-5
cdr3_aa: CASSYLRRGALQETQYF
cdr3_nt: TGTGCCAGCAGTTACCTACGGCGGGGGGCTCTTCAAGAGACCCAGTACTTC

cdr3_length: 14
d_call: TRBD1
clone_size: NA
v_call: TRBV13
j_call: TRBJ1-6
cdr3_aa: CASSRGQRYSPLHF
cdr3_nt: TGTGCCAGCAGCCGGGGACAGAGATATTCACCCCTCCACTTT

cdr3_length: 17
d_call: NA
clone_size: once
v_call: TRBV28
j_call: TRBJ1-6
cdr3_aa: CASSHRQTRSYNSPLHF
cdr3_nt: TGTGCCAGCAGCCACCGACAGACTCGCTCCTATAATTCACCCCTCCACTTT